Below are 30 T cell receptor beta chains sequenced from a single sample in a study of cytomegalovirus exposure and HLA in healthy donors. Profiling relied on immunoSEQ multiplex PCR, and the TCRdb table lists in-frame clones only, not all of them. The top ten clones hold around 0.65% of a sample with roughly 71,000 clones, 94% of them seen once. Sequencing was done on a sample of PBMCs. The receptor set was obtained from a woman aged 18-29 years in good health and CMV-seronegative.

The J gene is TRBJ2-1, the V gene TRBV7-2, with TRBD2 matching 15 bases. Germline V gives CDR1 SGHTA, CDR2 FQGNSA. This CDR3 spans 15 amino acids. V was clipped by 1 base and J by 13 bases; unmatched bases: 5. In nucleotides, the CDR3 is TGTGCCAGCAGCTTAGGGACTAGCGGGGGGGCCATTCAGTTCTTC. Amino acid sequence: CASSLGTSGGAIQFF.

The chain uses TRBV2 and TRBJ2-7, with 8 bases fitting TRBD1. This CDR3 is 15 amino acids long. Per germline, CDR1 SNHLY and CDR2 FYNNEI. J lost 1 base, V lost 8 bases, and 10 bases had no gene match. The CDR3 sequence is CASREGQGISYEQYF. The CDR3 nucleotides are TGTGCCAGCCGGGAAGGACAGGGCATTTCCTACGAGCAGTACTTC. The whole variable domain, remainder taken from reference TRBV2 and TRBJ2-7, is EPEVTQTPSHQVTQMGQEVILRCVPISNHLYFYWYRQILGQKVEFLVSFYNNEISEKSEIFDDQFSVERPDGSNFTLKIRSTKLEDSAMYFCASREGQGISYEQYFGPGTRLTVT.

This chain uses TRBV4-3 with TRBJ1-5, with a possible D match to TRBD1 (5 bases). The CDR3 has 15 residues. V lost 0 bases, J lost 6 bases, and 12 bases lay in between. Germline V lookup: CDR1 LGHNA, CDR2 YSLEER. The chain's CDR3 is CASSQDTAGGQPQHF. CDR3 DNA: TGCGCCAGCAGCCAAGATACGGCGGGGGGTCAGCCCCAGCATTTT.

The chain joins TRBV7-2 to TRBJ2-7; 9 bases map to TRBD2. The CDR3 has 17 residues. Germline values: CDR1 SGHTA, CDR2 FQGNSA. V gave up 0 bases and J gave up 2 bases; unmatched junction bases: 8. The CDR3, as DNA: TGTGCCAGCAGCTTAGCTATTGTGGCTAGCGGGGCCTACGAGCAGTACTTC. Residues: CASSLAIVASGAYEQYF.

The chain is built from TRBV6-6 and TRBJ2-3, with 8 bases lining up with TRBD1. CDR3 size: 15 residues. V dropped 2 bases and J dropped 6; count of bases not matched to a gene: 7. Per germline, CDR1 MNHNY and CDR2 SVGAGI (reference sequence). The CDR3 nucleotides read TGTGCCAGCAGTTACCGGGGCACAGGGGGTGATACGCAGTATTTT. As protein: CASSYRGTGGDTQYF.

Only a few counts were recorded for this clone. The genes are TRBV18 and TRBJ1-5, with D perhaps matching TRBD1 (6 bases). Deletions cut 3 bases from V and 6 bases from J, with 21 bases between. CDR1 is KGHSH and CDR2 is LQKENI in the germline V gene. This CDR3 is 17 amino acids long. CDR3 DNA sequence: TGTGCCAGCTCACCTGCTTTGACAGGAGGTGGGAGTCAGCCCCAGCATTTT. Translating it yields CASSPALTGGGSQPQHF. The entire variable domain, with the rest obtained from reference TRBV18 and TRBJ1-5, is as follows: NAGVMQNPRHLVRRRGQEARLRCSPMKGHSHVYWYRQLPEEGLKFMVYLQKENIIDESGMPKERFSAEFPKEGPSILRIQQVVRGDSAAYFCASSPALTGGGSQPQHFGDGTRLSIL.

This chain uses TRBV4-1 with TRBJ1-5, with 8 bases fitting TRBD1. CDR1 is MGHRA, CDR2 YSYEKL, per germline. The V segment lost 0 bases and the J segment 6 bases; nucleotides outside the gene matches: 7. This CDR3 has 16 residues. CDR3 DNA: TGCGCCAGCAGCCAAGACGCACAGGGGGGGAGTCAGCCCCAGCATTTT. The encoded protein is CASSQDAQGGSQPQHF.

The genes are TRBV10-3 and TRBJ2-1; 12 bases are a match to TRBD2. This CDR3 is built from 19 residues. V lost 4 bases to trimming and J lost 2 bases; unmatched junction nucleotides: 12. Germline CDR1 is ENHRY and CDR2 is SYGVKD. CDR3 coding DNA: TGTGCCATCAGTGGACCCCCTCAAACTAGCGGGGGGACCTACAATGAGCAGTTCTTC. Translation gives CAISGPPQTSGGTYNEQFF.

The genes are TRBV5-6 and TRBJ1-4; D unclear. Deletions cut 6 bases from V and 0 bases from J, with 15 bases between. Germline-derived CDR1 and CDR2 are SGHDT and YYEEEE. The CDR3 runs 16 residues. The DNA of the CDR3 is TGTGCCAGCACCACAGAACCTTATGCAACTAATGAAAAACTGTTTTTT. This codes for CASTTEPYATNEKLFF.

The chain carries TRBV6-6 and TRBJ2-4; D unclear. The CDR3 length is 11 residues. Per germline, CDR1 MNHNY and CDR2 SVGAGI (reference sequence). V was trimmed by 2 bases and J by 8 bases, leaving 4 bases between them. The CDR3 region is CASSYPDIQYF. The CDR3 DNA sequence: TGTGCCAGCAGTTACCCGGACATTCAGTACTTC.

The V call is TRBV5-4, the J call TRBJ2-7; TRBD1 aligns across 10 bases. The CDR3 contains 14 residues. Losses at the gene ends were 4 bases for V and 2 bases for J; bases not matched to a gene: 3. Germline-derived CDR1 and CDR2 are SGHNT and YYREEE (reference sequence). CDR3 loop: CASSRDRGPYEQYF. CDR3 nucleotides: TGTGCCAGCAGCAGGGACAGGGGACCCTACGAGCAGTACTTC.

This chain connects TRBV28 to TRBJ2-5, with D hard to call. In germline, CDR1 is MDHEN, CDR2 SYDVKM. The CDR3 has 15 residues. V was trimmed by 7 bases and J by 7 bases, leaving 22 bases between them. CDR3 sequence: CASTTHRVRSGTQYF. The CDR3 DNA reads as TGTGCCAGCACCACCCACCGGGTCCGGTCGGGGACCCAGTACTTC.

Note on this clone: An end of the junction differs from the germline gene, which may be a read error. The chain joins TRBV19 to TRBJ2-7, with D perhaps matching TRBD2 (6 bases). This CDR3 has 15 amino acids. Germline V lookup: CDR1 LNHDA, CDR2 SQIVND (reference sequence). CDR3 sequence: CASNLGDLSSCEQYF. The CDR3, as DNA: TGTGCCAGTAATTTGGGGGACTTATCCTCCTGCGAGCAGTACTTC.

V usage is TRBV4-3 and J usage is TRBJ2-1; TRBD2 agrees at 7 bases. Germline-derived CDR1 and CDR2 are LGHNA and YSLEER. Trimming at V came to 1 base and at J to 1 base, leaving 4 bases not matched to a gene. This CDR3 is 16 amino acids long. The CDR3 bases are TGCGCCAGCAGCCAAGGCCGGGGGGATTCCTACAATGAGCAGTTCTTC. This gives the protein CASSQGRGDSYNEQFF.

V gene TRBV5-4 combines with J gene TRBJ2-1, with D possibly being TRBD2 (7 bases). The CDR3 is made up of 16 amino acids. V lost 6 bases to trimming and J lost 7 bases, with 23 bases between them. Germline lookup yields CDR1 SGHNT and CDR2 YYREEE (reference sequence). CDR3 nucleotide sequence: TGTGCCAGCACCCTGGAGGGGGGGGCCATGGTGAATGAGCAGTTCTTC. Translated, it gives CASTLEGGAMVNEQFF.

V usage is TRBV7-2 and J usage is TRBJ1-4; D not certain. The germline V and J ends were trimmed by 5 bases and 7 bases, with 8 bases remaining between them. The CDR3 runs 12 residues. Germline V gene data show CDR1 as SGHTA and CDR2 as FQGNSA. The CDR3 nucleotides are TGTGCCAGCAGCGCGGGGTTTGAAAAACTGTTTTTT. The encoded protein is CASSAGFEKLFF.

The chain joins TRBV19 to TRBJ2-7; D is unresolved. V shed 8 bases and J shed 3 bases, with 5 bases lying between them. The germline V gene encodes CDR1 LNHDA and CDR2 SQIVND (reference sequence). The CDR3 runs to 10 residues. CDR3 nucleotide sequence: TGTGCCAGTGGAGACTACGAGCAGTACTTC. Protein: CASGDYEQYF.

The chain carries TRBV25-1 and TRBJ1-1; D might be TRBD1 (5 bases). The CDR3 covers 14 residues. With 2 bases removed from V and 0 bases from J, the gap between germline ends came to 7 bases. CDR1 MGHDK and CDR2 SYGVNS come from the germline V gene. The CDR3: CASSEGGLNTEAFF. The CDR3 nucleotides are TGTGCCAGCAGTGAAGGGGGGTTGAACACTGAAGCTTTCTTT.

The V and J genes are TRBV9 and TRBJ1-2, with TRBD1 identical over 8 bases. Looked up from germline, CDR1 is SGDLS and CDR2 is YYNGEE. V trimming: 0 bases; J trimming: 8 bases; junction bases outside the gene matches: 15. This CDR3 has 17 residues. This chain's CDR3 is CASSVGGTGGQLGGYTF. CDR3 sequence (DNA): TGTGCCAGCAGCGTAGGGGGTACAGGGGGGCAACTAGGAGGCTACACCTTC.

This clone is termed medium-sized. The same CDR3 arises from other DNA sequences in this sample as well. The CDR3 nucleotides are TGTGCCAGCAGCACCCGACAGGGATACGACACTGAAGCTTTCTTT. The encoded protein is CASSTRQGYDTEAFF. The rearrangement uses TRBV11-2 and TRBJ1-1; 7 positions agree with TRBD1. The CDR3 runs 15 residues. Looked up from germline, CDR1 is SGHAT and CDR2 is FQNNGV. The junction had 9 bases not matched to a gene; V was cut back by 5 bases and J by 3 bases.

In nucleotides, the CDR3 is TGTGCCAGCAGCTTAGTCGGGGGGCCGACCGGGGAGCTGTTTTTT. It encodes CASSLVGGPTGELFF. The rearrangement joins TRBV11-3 to TRBJ2-2, with TRBD2 as a possible D gene (7 bases). Deletions cut 1 base from V and 5 bases from J, with 11 bases between. Germline V gives CDR1 SGHNT, CDR2 YENEEA. CDR3 length: 15 residues.

This sequence joins TRBV6-5 and TRBJ2-3; 7 positions agree with TRBD2. The V segment lost 2 bases and the J segment 7 bases; nucleotides outside the gene matches: 3. The V gene's germline CDR1 is MNHEY and CDR2 SVGAGI. CDR3 size: 13 residues. The CDR3 DNA reads TGTGCCAGCAGTTACGCGCGGGGGTATACGCAGTATTTT. Residues: CASSYARGYTQYF.

This chain links TRBV5-5 with TRBJ2-3; 7 bases line up with TRBD1. This CDR3 contains 16 residues. CDR1 and CDR2 (germline): SGHKS, YYEKEE (reference sequence). Losses at the gene ends were 1 base for V and 5 bases for J; bases not matched to a gene: 10. The CDR3 DNA follows: TGTGCCAGCAGCTTGATGCCTCGAGGGGGCGTAGATACGCAGTATTTT. Amino acid sequence: CASSLMPRGGVDTQYF.

This clone has only one observation. The chain uses TRBV29-1 and TRBJ1-2, with 7 nucleotides matching TRBD1. The CDR3 has 13 residues. Germline CDR1 reads SQVTM; CDR2 reads ANQGSEA. Trimming took 6 bases from V and 5 from J; bases not matched to a gene: 9. CDR3 region: CSVSRDSTYGYTF. CDR3 bases: TGCAGCGTGAGCCGGGACAGTACGTATGGCTACACCTTC.

The V call is TRBV9, the J call TRBJ2-1, with 8 bases lining up with TRBD2. Germline CDR1 reads SGDLS; CDR2 reads YYNGEE. V gave up 4 bases and J gave up 6 bases; unmatched junction bases: 6. The CDR3 runs 14 residues. The CDR3 region is CASSPGGVLNEQFF. The CDR3 bases are TGTGCCAGCAGCCCGGGGGGGGTCCTCAATGAGCAGTTCTTC.

This clone was observed once. The V call is TRBV9, the J call TRBJ2-3; TRBD2 agrees at 15 bases. J was trimmed by 4 bases and V by 3 bases; bases with no gene match: 9. The CDR3 spans 18 residues. In germline, CDR1 is SGDLS, CDR2 YYNGEE. The CDR3: CASSEGLAGGLAPDTQYF. The CDR3 coding sequence is TGTGCCAGCAGCGAGGGACTAGCGGGGGGCCTAGCGCCAGATACGCAGTATTTT. The entire variable domain, with the rest obtained from reference TRBV9 and TRBJ2-3, is as follows: DSGVTQTPKHLITATGQRVTLRCSPRSGDLSVYWYQQSLDQGLQFLIQYYNGEERAKGNILERFSAQQFPDLHSELNLSSLELGDSALYFCASSEGLAGGLAPDTQYFGPGTRLTVL.

The chain uses TRBV9 and TRBJ2-7; TRBD2 might be the D (6 bases). Germline CDR1 SGDLS, CDR2 YYNGEE. V was shortened by 0 bases and J by 1 base, with 14 bases between the two germline ends. The CDR3 length is 16 residues. In DNA form, the CDR3 reads TGTGCCAGCAGCGTAGTGGCGGGGCCTGGGTCCTACGAGCAGTACTTC. As protein: CASSVVAGPGSYEQYF.

Concerning this clone itself: At the DNA level, this CDR3 is encoded by other sequences in the same sample as well. This chain's CDR3 is CASSHGGLGSPLHF. The CDR3 DNA follows: TGTGCCAGCAGTCATGGAGGACTAGGGTCACCCCTCCACTTT. This chain joins TRBV7-3 and TRBJ1-6; D remains unclear. V was clipped by 6 bases and J by 10 bases, with 16 bases between them. In germline, CDR1 is SGHTA, CDR2 FQGTGA. There are 14 residues in the CDR3.

This clone has a handful of counts. The chain recombines TRBV29-1 with TRBJ2-7; TRBD1 matches 9 bases. The CDR3 totals 11 residues. Germline CDR1 SQVTM, CDR2 ANQGSEA. The trim removed 6 bases at V and 4 bases at J, leaving 1 base unmatched. The CDR3 sequence: CSVTGGYEQYF. CDR3 sequence (DNA): TGCAGCGTGACAGGGGGATACGAGCAGTACTTC.

This clone was picked up one time. The CDR3 DNA follows: TGTGCCTGGATGAGTTGGGACAGGGGGCTTGGTTGGCAGTACTTC. The encoded protein is CAWMSWDRGLGWQYF. The J gene is TRBJ2-7, the V gene TRBV30; the match to TRBD1 covers 12 bases. Germline V gene lookup returns CDR1 GTSNPN and CDR2 SVGIG (reference sequence). V lost 4 bases and J lost 9; bases outside the gene matches: 13. This CDR3 comprises 15 residues.